This T cell receptor (beta chain) was sequenced for a study of blood T cells in healthy people across ages. General study points: As age increased, TCR beta diversity per million T cells fell in a roughly linear fashion. When set beside aged donors, long-lived donors presented more naive CD4+ cells and higher diversity.

This clonotype was seen only a few times. Its target is unknown. With a J-beta primer mix and a sample-barcoded 5' primer, a second PCR ran about 7 to 11 cycles. MiXCR was run by TCRdb on the 5' RACE reads, yielding one entry per CDR3 protein. The sample has around 990,000 distinct CDR3 sequences; under 40% are singletons. The CDR3 loop spans 15 amino acids. J gave up 3 bases and V 4 bases, and 8 bases lay outside the gene matches. In germline, CDR1 is SGHDN, CDR2 FVKESK. Sample: blood. The receptor's source is a man younger than 35 in good health. This chain uses TRBV14 with TRBJ2-5, with 7 bases aligning to TRBD2. The CDR3: CASSPYFRGEETQYF. The DNA for the CDR3 is TGTGCCAGCAGCCCCTATTTCCGGGGGGAAGAGACCCAGTACTTC.